This T cell receptor (beta chain) was recovered during a study of Graves' ophthalmopathy and Graves' hyperthyroidism. Details on this clonotype: A much larger clone lies a single base off, so this may be a read error. The CDR3 ends on some other residue instead of the conserved phenylalanine or tryptophan, so this is likely a read error.

Investigators amplified TCR beta CDR3 regions from RNA transcripts. Amplification began with first-round RT-PCR using HTBI primers, then second-round multiplex PCR was performed. TCRdb re-analysed the multiplex PCR reads in MiXCR, keeping a single row per CDR3 protein. The table lists a few hundred thousand distinct CDR3 sequences, 17% of them singletons. The CDR3 extends over 14 amino acids. V trimming: 0 bases; J trimming: 7 bases; junction bases outside the gene matches: 5. CDR1 and CDR2 from the germline V gene are SEHNR and FQNEAQ (reference sequence). Sample: peripheral blood. The V gene is TRBV7-9, the J gene TRBJ1-1, with 7 positions matching TRBD1. This clonotype was obtained from an adult man with Graves' ophthalmopathy. This CDR3 reads CASSLATGFDEAFI. The CDR3 DNA is TGTGCCAGCAGCTTAGCGACAGGGTTTGATGAAGCTTTCATT.